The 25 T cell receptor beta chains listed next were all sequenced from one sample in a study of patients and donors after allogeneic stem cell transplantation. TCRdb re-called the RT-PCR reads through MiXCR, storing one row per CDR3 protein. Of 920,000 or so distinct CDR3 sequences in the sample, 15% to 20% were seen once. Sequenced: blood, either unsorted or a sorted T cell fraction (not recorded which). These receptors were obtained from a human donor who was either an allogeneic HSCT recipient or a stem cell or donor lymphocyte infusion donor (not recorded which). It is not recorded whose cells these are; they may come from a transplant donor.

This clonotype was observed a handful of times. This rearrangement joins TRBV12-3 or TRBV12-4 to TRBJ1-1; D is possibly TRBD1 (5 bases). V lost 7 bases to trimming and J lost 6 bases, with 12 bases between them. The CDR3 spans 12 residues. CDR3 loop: CASNQGTPEAFF. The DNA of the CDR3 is TGTGCCAGCAACCAGGGTACGCCTGAAGCTTTCTTT.

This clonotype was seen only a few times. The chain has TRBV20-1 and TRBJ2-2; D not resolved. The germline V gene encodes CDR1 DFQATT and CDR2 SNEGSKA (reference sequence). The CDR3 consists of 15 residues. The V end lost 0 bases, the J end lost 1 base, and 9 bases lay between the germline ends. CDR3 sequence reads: CSARDVALNTGELFF. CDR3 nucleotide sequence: TGCAGTGCTAGAGATGTCGCCTTGAACACCGGGGAGCTGTTTTTT.

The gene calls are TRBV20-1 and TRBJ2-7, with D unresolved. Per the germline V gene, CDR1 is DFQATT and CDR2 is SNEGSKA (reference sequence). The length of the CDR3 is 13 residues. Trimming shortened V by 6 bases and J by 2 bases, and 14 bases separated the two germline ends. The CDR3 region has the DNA TGCAGTGCGCGAGCCGGGTTTACCTACGAGCAGTACTTC. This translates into CSARAGFTYEQYF.

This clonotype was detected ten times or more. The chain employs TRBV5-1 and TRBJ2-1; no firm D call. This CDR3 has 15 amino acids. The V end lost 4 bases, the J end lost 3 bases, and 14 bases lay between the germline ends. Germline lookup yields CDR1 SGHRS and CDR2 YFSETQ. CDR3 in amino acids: CASSPPGELYNEQFF. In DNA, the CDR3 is TGCGCCAGCAGCCCCCCAGGTGAACTCTACAATGAGCAGTTCTTC.

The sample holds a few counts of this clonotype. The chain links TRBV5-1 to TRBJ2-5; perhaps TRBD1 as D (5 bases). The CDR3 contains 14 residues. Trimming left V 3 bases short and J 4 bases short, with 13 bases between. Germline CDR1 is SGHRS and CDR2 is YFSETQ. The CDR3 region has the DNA TGCGCCAGCAGCTATGGGGCAATTCGAGAGACCCAGTACTTC. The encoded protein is CASSYGAIRETQYF.

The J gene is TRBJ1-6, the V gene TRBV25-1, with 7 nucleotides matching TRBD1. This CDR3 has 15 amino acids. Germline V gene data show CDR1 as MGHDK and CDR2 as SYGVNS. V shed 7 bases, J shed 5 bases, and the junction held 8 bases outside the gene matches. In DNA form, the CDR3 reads TGTGCCAGCACCCCCTTGGGGACAGATAATTCACCCCTCCACTTT. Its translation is CASTPLGTDNSPLHF.

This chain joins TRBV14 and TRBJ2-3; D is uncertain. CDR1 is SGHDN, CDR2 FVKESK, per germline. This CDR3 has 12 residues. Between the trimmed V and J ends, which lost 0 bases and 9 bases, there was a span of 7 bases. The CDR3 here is CASSQDARTQYF. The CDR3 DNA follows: TGTGCCAGCAGCCAAGATGCGAGGACGCAGTATTTT.

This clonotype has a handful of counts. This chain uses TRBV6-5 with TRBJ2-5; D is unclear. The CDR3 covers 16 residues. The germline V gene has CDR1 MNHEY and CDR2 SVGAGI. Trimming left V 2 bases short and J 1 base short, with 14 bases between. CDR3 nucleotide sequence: TGTGCCAGCAGTTACGGCCATGTTGCATCCCAAGAGACCCAGTACTTC. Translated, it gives CASSYGHVASQETQYF.

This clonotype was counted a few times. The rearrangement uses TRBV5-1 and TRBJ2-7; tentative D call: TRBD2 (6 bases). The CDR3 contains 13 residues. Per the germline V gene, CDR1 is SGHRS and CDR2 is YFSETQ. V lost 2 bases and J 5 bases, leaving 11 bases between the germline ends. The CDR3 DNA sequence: TGCGCCAGCAGCTTTGGAGGGGCTAACGAGCAGTACTTC. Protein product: CASSFGGANEQYF.

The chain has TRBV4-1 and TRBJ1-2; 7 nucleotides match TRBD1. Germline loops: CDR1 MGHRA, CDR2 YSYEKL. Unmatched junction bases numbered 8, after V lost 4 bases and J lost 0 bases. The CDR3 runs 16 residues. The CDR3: CASSPYWTGANYGYTF. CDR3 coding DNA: TGCGCCAGCAGCCCGTACTGGACAGGCGCTAACTATGGCTACACCTTC.

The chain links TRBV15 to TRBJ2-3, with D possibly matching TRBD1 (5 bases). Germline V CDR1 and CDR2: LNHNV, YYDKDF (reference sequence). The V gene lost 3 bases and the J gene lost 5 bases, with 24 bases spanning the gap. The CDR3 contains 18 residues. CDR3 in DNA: TGTGCCACCAGCAGCCTACATCAGGGCCTAGGGGTTGGAGATACGCAGTATTTT. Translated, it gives CATSSLHQGLGVGDTQYF.

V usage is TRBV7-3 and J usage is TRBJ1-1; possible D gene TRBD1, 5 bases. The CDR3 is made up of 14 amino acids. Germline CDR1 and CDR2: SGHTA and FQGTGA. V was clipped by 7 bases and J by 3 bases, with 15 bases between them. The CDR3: CASTSRGRDTEAFF. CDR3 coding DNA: TGTGCCAGCACCTCTCGGGGGAGGGACACTGAAGCTTTCTTT.

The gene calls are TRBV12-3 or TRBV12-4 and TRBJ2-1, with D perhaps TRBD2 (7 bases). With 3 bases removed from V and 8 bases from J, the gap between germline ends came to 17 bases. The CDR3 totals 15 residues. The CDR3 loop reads CASSLGWEGDDEQFF. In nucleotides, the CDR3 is TGTGCCAGCAGTTTGGGGTGGGAGGGGGATGATGAGCAGTTCTTC.

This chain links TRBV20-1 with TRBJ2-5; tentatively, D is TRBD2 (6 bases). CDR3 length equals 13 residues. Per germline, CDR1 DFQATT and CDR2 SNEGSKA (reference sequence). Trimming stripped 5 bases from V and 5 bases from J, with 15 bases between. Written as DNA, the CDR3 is TGCAGTGCTCCTTCAGGAGGGAGGGAGACCCAGTACTTC. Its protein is CSAPSGGRETQYF.

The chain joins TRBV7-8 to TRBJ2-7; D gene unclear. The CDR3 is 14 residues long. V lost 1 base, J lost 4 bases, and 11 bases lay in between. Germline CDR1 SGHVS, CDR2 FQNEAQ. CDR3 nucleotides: TGTGCCAGCAGCTTAGGGCTAATTCCTTACGAGCAGTACTTC. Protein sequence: CASSLGLIPYEQYF.

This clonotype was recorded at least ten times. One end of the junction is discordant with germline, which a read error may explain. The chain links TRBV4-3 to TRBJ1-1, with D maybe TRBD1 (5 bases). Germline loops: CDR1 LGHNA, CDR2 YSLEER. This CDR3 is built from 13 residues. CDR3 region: CASSRGLNTEAFF. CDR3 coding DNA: TGTGCCAGCAGCCGGGGACTGAACACTGAAGCTTTCTTT.

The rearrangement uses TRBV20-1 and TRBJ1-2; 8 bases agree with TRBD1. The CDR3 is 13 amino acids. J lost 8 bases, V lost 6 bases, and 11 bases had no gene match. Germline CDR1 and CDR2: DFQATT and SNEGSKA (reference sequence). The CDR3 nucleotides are TGCAGTGCCCCGAAGGGACAGGCCCTCGGCTACACCTTC. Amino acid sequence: CSAPKGQALGYTF.

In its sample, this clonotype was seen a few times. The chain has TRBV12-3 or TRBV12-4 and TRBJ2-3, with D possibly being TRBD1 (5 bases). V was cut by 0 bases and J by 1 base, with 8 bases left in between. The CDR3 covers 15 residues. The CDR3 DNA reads TGTGCCAGCAGTTTAGCGGTCAGGGGCACAGATACGCAGTATTTT. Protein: CASSLAVRGTDTQYF.

The CDR3 DNA sequence: TGTGCCAGCAGCCAAGATGTGGGCAGTTACGAGCAGTACTTC. Protein sequence: CASSQDVGSYEQYF. The V call is TRBV3-1, the J call TRBJ2-7; D gene ambiguous. The CDR3 is 14 residues long. Germline V lookup: CDR1 LGHDT, CDR2 YNNKEL (reference sequence). V was clipped by 0 bases and J by 4 bases, with 10 bases between them.

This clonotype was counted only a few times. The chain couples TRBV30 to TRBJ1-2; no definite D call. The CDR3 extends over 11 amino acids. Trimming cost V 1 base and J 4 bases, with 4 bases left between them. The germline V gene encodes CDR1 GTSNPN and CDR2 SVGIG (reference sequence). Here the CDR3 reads CAWSGTYGYTF. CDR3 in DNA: TGTGCCTGGAGTGGGACCTATGGCTACACCTTC. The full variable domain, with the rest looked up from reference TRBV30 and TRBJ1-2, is SQTIHQWPATLVQPVGSPLSLECTVEGTSNPNLYWYRQAAGRGLQLLFYSVGIGQISSEVPQNLSASRPQDRQFILSSKKLLLSDSGFYLCAWSGTYGYTFGSGTRLTVV.

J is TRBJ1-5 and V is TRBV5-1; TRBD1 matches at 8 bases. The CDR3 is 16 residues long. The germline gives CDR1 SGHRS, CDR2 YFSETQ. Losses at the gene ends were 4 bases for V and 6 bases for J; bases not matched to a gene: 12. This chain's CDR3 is CASSPTPAQGGQPQHF. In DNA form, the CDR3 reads TGCGCCAGCAGCCCCACCCCGGCACAGGGGGGTCAGCCCCAGCATTTT.

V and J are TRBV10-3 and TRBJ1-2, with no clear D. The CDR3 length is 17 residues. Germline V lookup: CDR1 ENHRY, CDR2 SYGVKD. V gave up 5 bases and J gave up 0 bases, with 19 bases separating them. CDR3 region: CAISITSAGKTNYGYTF. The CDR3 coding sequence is TGTGCCATCAGTATAACCTCCGCGGGGAAGACTAACTATGGCTACACCTTC.

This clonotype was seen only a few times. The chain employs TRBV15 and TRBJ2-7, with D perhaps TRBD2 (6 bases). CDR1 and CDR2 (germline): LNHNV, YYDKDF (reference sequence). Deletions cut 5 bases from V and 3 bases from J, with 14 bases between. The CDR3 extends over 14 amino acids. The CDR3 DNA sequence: TGTGCCACCAGCGACCAGGACTATGTCTACGAGCAGTACTTC. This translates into CATSDQDYVYEQYF.

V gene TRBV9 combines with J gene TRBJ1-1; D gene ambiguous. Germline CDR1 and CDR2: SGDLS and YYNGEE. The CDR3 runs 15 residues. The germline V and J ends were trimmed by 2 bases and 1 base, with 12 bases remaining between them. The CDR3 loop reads CASSVVGLQNTEAFF. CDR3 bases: TGTGCCAGCAGCGTGGTTGGGCTACAGAACACTGAAGCTTTCTTT.

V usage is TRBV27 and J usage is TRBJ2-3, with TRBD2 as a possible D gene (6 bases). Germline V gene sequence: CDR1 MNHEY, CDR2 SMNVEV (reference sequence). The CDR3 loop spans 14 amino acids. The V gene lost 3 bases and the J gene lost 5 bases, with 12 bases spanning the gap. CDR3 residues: CASSLGLPQDTQYF. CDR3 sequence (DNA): TGTGCCAGCAGTTTGGGACTCCCCCAAGATACGCAGTATTTT.